The entry that follows covers one T cell receptor beta chain sequence. The antigen remains undetermined. The sample originates from a study of a mutant IDH1 vaccine in newly diagnosed glioma. Study-wide context: Patients began vaccination 4-6 weeks after radiotherapy alone, or with temozolomide cycles. The treated population exhibited a male proportion of roughly 62%, a female proportion of 37.5%, and a mean age of roughly 39 years.

The sample's time point: week 35, safety follow-up. One vaccine dose held 300 ug of mutant IDH1 20-mer peptide and came with topical imiquimod. Patients had eight vaccinations, in weeks 1, 3, 5, 7, 11, 15, 19 and 23. Method: immunoSEQ multiplex PCR; TCRdb's copy keeps in-frame clones and lacks some. The sample shows about 31,000 clones, around 80% of them seen only once. The specimen was PBMCs, collected from a glioma patient whose treatment included an IDH1 peptide vaccine. This clonotype was sampled from a woman between 35 and 50 years old with glioma.

The CDR3 DNA reads as TGTGCCAGCAGTATTCAAGCGGGGACCGGGGAGCTGTTTTTT. It codes for CASSIQAGTGELFF. The chain uses TRBV6-1 and TRBJ2-2; 7 bases fit TRBD2. The CDR3 is 14 amino acids. The germline CDR1 and CDR2 sequences are MNHNS and SASEGT. Trimming cost V 5 bases and J 5 bases; bases outside gene matches: 5.